This T cell receptor beta chain comes out of a study of blood T cell repertoires in COVID-19. The CDR3 totals 16 residues. Trimming removed 2 bases from V and 4 bases from J, with 16 bases in between. Germline V gene lookup returns CDR1 SGHVS and CDR2 FQNEAQ. Repertoires were generated with immunoSEQ multiplex PCR, while TCRdb's copy carries only in-frame clones and drops some. The table shows some 270,000 clones, with about 89% occurring only once. The chain employs TRBV7-8 and TRBJ2-3; tentative D call: TRBD2 (7 bases). The source is a woman aged 55-70 years who had recovered from COVID-19. The sequenced material came from peripheral blood. In DNA form, the CDR3 reads TGTGCCAGCAGCTTATTGGGGGGGGGCCAATCAGATACGCAGTATTTT. It encodes CASSLLGGGQSDTQYF.